This TCR beta chain was obtained from a study of CD8+ T cells in alopecia areata. Looking at the study overall: People stayed on tofacitinib for 6 to 18 months, then stopped the drug for 6 months.

The treatment denotes: oral pan-JAK inhibitor, 5-10 mg twice daily. cDNA prepared by RNA extraction and subsequent reverse transcription served as the template for sequencing. Profiling relied on immunoSEQ multiplex PCR, and the TCRdb table lists in-frame clones only, not all of them. The table includes 150,000 to 200,000 clones, around three fifths detected once. The ends were cut back, 6 bases at V and 4 bases at J, with 16 bases in the middle. Germline V CDR1 and CDR2: SQVTM, ANQGSEA. The CDR3 is 13 residues long. The sequences come from CD4+ T cells sorted from blood, collected at approximately week 49, from a patient treated with tofacitinib. The chain is built from TRBV29-1 and TRBJ2-7; D might be TRBD1 or TRBD2, each matching 5 bases. The clonotype was recovered from a human donor with alopecia areata. CDR3 protein: CSVTVRGLYEQYF. In DNA, the CDR3 is TGCAGCGTAACCGTCCGGGGCCTATACGAGCAGTACTTC.